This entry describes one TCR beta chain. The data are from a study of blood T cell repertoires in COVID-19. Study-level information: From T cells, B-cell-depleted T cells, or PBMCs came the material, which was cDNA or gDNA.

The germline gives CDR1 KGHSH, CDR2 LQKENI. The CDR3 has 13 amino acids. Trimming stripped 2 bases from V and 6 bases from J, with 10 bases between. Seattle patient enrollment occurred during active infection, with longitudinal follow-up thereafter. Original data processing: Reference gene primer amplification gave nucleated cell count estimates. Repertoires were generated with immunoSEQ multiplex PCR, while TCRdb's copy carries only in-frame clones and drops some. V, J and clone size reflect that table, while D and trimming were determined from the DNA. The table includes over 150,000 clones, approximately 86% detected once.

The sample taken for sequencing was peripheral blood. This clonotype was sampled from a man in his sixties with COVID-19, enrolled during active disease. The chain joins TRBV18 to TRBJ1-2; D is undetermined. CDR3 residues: CASSPSEVNGYTF. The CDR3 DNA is TGTGCCAGCTCACCAAGTGAGGTTAATGGCTACACCTTC. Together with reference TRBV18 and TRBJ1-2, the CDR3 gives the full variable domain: NAGVMQNPRHLVRRRGQEARLRCSPMKGHSHVYWYRQLPEEGLKFMVYLQKENIIDESGMPKERFSAEFPKEGPSILRIQQVVRGDSAAYFCASSPSEVNGYTFGSGTRLTVV.